Included here is one TCR beta chain sequence, with context. This CDR3 is also generated by other DNA sequences in the sample. V was trimmed by 4 bases and J by 2 bases, leaving 8 bases between them. Germline CDR1 and CDR2: GTSNPN and SVGIG (reference sequence). The length of the CDR3 is 12 residues. The data derive from a study of shared clonotypes between healthy human individuals. Clones were sequenced by immunoSEQ multiplex PCR, and TCRdb holds only the in-frame ones, with some missing. The sample records fewer than 2.5 million clones, roughly 93% being singletons. The receptor comes from a man between 18 and 29 years old in good health. Some clones in this sample may be carry-over from other donors' samples. The chain combines TRBV30 with TRBJ1-2, with a tentative D call TRBD1 (5 bases). Specimen: naive CD4+ T cells from PBMCs. The sample's subset: CD45RA+ positively selected. The CDR3 bases are TGTGCCTGGACAGGGCTGAACTATGGCTACACCTTC. Amino acids: CAWTGLNYGYTF.